The 20 T cell receptor beta chains presented below share a single source sample, sequenced in a study of neoadjuvant nivolumab and ipilimumab in lung cancer. Sequencing was performed with immunoSEQ multiplex PCR; in TCRdb, only in-frame clones are kept and a portion is missing. Seen here are about 26,000 clones, 65% to 85% observed once, and the top ten hold approximately 6.6%. The sample was peripheral blood, taken before neoadjuvant nivolumab, alone or with ipilimumab. The receptors were gathered from an adult with non-small cell lung cancer.

The chain couples TRBV4-1 to TRBJ1-1; D remains ambiguous. In germline, CDR1 is MGHRA, CDR2 YSYEKL. This CDR3 region has 16 residues. V shed 0 bases and J shed 1 base, with 12 bases lying between them. This CDR3 reads CASSQDPAGRNTEAFF. CDR3 DNA sequence: TGCGCCAGCAGCCAAGATCCGGCGGGTAGGAACACTGAAGCTTTCTTT.

The chain recombines TRBV19 with TRBJ1-2, with TRBD1 matching 7 bases. Germline loops: CDR1 LNHDA, CDR2 SQIVND (reference sequence). Trimming cost V 4 bases and J 1 base; bases outside gene matches: 3. The CDR3 covers 14 residues. In DNA form, the CDR3 reads TGTGCCAGTAGTAGGGACAGCCTTAACTATGGCTACACCTTC. Translating gives CASSRDSLNYGYTF.

This chain joins TRBV7-2 and TRBJ2-2; 14 bases are shared with TRBD2. CDR1 SGHTA and CDR2 FQGNSA come from the germline V gene. J gave up 5 bases and V 1 base, and 9 bases lay outside the gene matches. This CDR3 spans 19 amino acids. The CDR3 spells CASSLGGLAGERTTGELFF. Written as DNA, the CDR3 is TGTGCCAGCAGCTTAGGGGGACTAGCGGGGGAGAGAACAACCGGGGAGCTGTTTTTT.

The chain uses TRBV6-6 and TRBJ2-1; possibly TRBD1 or TRBD2 for D (6 bases each). Trimming left V 4 bases short and J 2 bases short, with 12 bases between. Per the germline V gene, CDR1 is MNHNY and CDR2 is SVGAGI (reference sequence). The CDR3 extends over 15 amino acids. CDR3 bases: TGTGCCAGCAGTTCCATGGAGGGGGCCTACAATGAGCAGTTCTTC. This gives the protein CASSSMEGAYNEQFF.

This chain links TRBV5-1 with TRBJ2-5, with 12 nucleotides matching TRBD1. The CDR3 is 16 residues long. CDR1 is SGHRS and CDR2 is YFSETQ in the germline V gene. Trimming removed 9 bases from V and 4 bases from J; junction bases left unmatched: 13. This CDR3 reads CATTTGTGGGGETQYF. The CDR3, as DNA: TGCGCCACCACGACCGGGACAGGGGGCGGGGGAGAGACCCAGTACTTC.

In its sample, this clone was seen a few times. This chain connects TRBV2 to TRBJ1-1; no clear D. The V gene's germline CDR1 is SNHLY and CDR2 FYNNEI. Deletions cut 3 bases from V and 8 bases from J, with 22 bases between. The CDR3 is 16 residues long. The CDR3 DNA reads as TGTGCCAGCAGTGAGAGGGCCCTAGGTCCGTCGAAAGAAGCTTTCTTT. It yields the protein CASSERALGPSKEAFF.

The chain is built from TRBV19 and TRBJ2-5, with D possibly being TRBD1 or TRBD2 (7 bases each). The V and J ends lost 3 bases and 2 bases respectively, with 13 bases between them. Germline values: CDR1 LNHDA, CDR2 SQIVND (reference sequence). This CDR3 comprises 15 residues. The CDR3 spells CASSMGRDRQETQYF. As DNA, the CDR3 is TGTGCCAGTAGTATGGGGAGGGACAGACAAGAGACCCAGTACTTC.

This chain uses TRBV5-1 with TRBJ2-3; 7 positions agree with TRBD1. This CDR3 spans 14 amino acids. CDR1 and CDR2 (germline): SGHRS, YFSETQ. Germline trimming cut 2 bases from V and 2 bases from J; bases unmatched to any gene: 2. Here the CDR3 reads CASSFGQATDTQYF. The CDR3 coding sequence is TGCGCCAGCAGCTTTGGACAGGCCACAGATACGCAGTATTTT.

This clone appeared a few times. This rearrangement joins TRBV10-1 to TRBJ2-2; D gene unclear. V lost 2 bases, J lost 1 base, and 17 bases lay in between. This CDR3 comprises 18 residues. Germline CDR1 and CDR2: WNHNN and SYGVQD (reference sequence). The CDR3 DNA follows: TGCGCCAGCAGTGAGAGGATCCGTGGGTACGAGAACACCGGGGAGCTGTTTTTT. As protein: CASSERIRGYENTGELFF.

This sequence joins TRBV10-3 and TRBJ2-2, with 11 bases fitting TRBD2. V gave up 4 bases and J gave up 1 base; unmatched junction bases: 2. The CDR3 extends over 16 amino acids. Germline V gene sequence: CDR1 ENHRY, CDR2 SYGVKD. The CDR3 region is CAISGTSGGNTGELFF. The CDR3, as DNA: TGTGCCATCAGTGGTACTAGCGGGGGGAACACCGGGGAGCTGTTTTTT.

The chain links TRBV25-1 to TRBJ1-6, with a possible D match to TRBD1 (6 bases). From germline, CDR1 is MGHDK and CDR2 SYGVNS. V lost 6 bases and J lost 10, with 13 bases in between. The CDR3 is 13 amino acids. CDR3 amino acids: CASRQGYGSPLHF. The CDR3, as DNA: TGTGCCAGCAGACAGGGCTATGGGTCACCCCTCCACTTT. Full variable domain (outside the CDR3, taken from reference TRBV25-1 and TRBJ1-6): EADIYQTPRYLVIGTGKKITLECSQTMGHDKMYWYQQDPGMELHLIHYSYGVNSTEKGDLSSESTVSRIRTEHFPLTLESARPSHTSQYLCASRQGYGSPLHFGNGTRLTVT.

The chain has TRBV5-5 and TRBJ2-1, with TRBD2 matching 10 bases. This CDR3 is built from 16 residues. CDR1 and CDR2 from the germline V gene are SGHKS and YYEKEE (reference sequence). V lost 0 bases and J lost 5; bases outside the gene matches: 5. CDR3 coding DNA: TGTGCCAGCAGCTTGGGGCTAGCGGGGGCCAACAATGAGCAGTTCTTC. It encodes CASSLGLAGANNEQFF.

This chain connects TRBV7-9 to TRBJ2-7; D call uncertain. This CDR3 contains 12 residues. Germline-derived CDR1 and CDR2 are SEHNR and FQNEAQ (reference sequence). V lost 5 bases to trimming and J lost 6 bases, with 11 bases between them. The CDR3 reads CASSLTASEQYF. For the CDR3, the DNA is TGTGCCAGCAGCCTTACGGCCTCCGAGCAGTACTTC.

This rearrangement joins TRBV12-5 to TRBJ2-7; D might be TRBD1 or TRBD2, each matching 6 bases. Germline V lookup: CDR1 LGHNT, CDR2 FRNRAP. The CDR3 loop spans 14 amino acids. The V end was cut by 2 bases, the J end by 5 bases, with 13 bases between. Here the CDR3 DNA reads TGTGCTAGTGGTTTGTACGGGGGCGTCCACGAGCAGTACTTC. Amino acids: CASGLYGGVHEQYF.

The chain has TRBV5-1 and TRBJ1-1; 11 bases map to TRBD1. From germline, CDR1 is SGHRS and CDR2 YFSETQ. After removal of 4 bases from V and 1 base from J, the junction contained 9 bases not matched to a gene. The CDR3 covers 17 residues. This CDR3 is CASSTPGQGGSNTEAFF. As DNA, the CDR3 is TGCGCCAGCAGCACTCCGGGACAGGGGGGATCGAACACTGAAGCTTTCTTT.

The chain couples TRBV4-1 to TRBJ1-1; no clear D. This CDR3 is 14 amino acids long. Trimming stripped 0 bases from V and 0 bases from J, with 5 bases between. The germline CDR1 and CDR2 sequences are MGHRA and YSYEKL. CDR3 in DNA: TGCGCCAGCAGCCAAGAGGCAGTGAACACTGAAGCTTTCTTT. It codes for CASSQEAVNTEAFF.

V is TRBV4-3 and J is TRBJ2-7; D unclear. The CDR3 runs to 15 residues. Trimming cost V 1 base and J 3 bases, with 13 bases left between them. From germline, CDR1 is LGHNA and CDR2 YSLEER. As DNA, the CDR3 is TGCGCCAGCAGCCAAGTTTTTTCCCCAGGCTACGAGCAGTACTTC. Amino acids: CASSQVFSPGYEQYF.

A word on this clone: The same CDR3 arises from other DNA sequences in this sample as well. The V gene is TRBV5-4, the J gene TRBJ2-3, with 11 positions matching TRBD2. The CDR3 extends over 16 amino acids. After removal of 2 bases from V and 4 bases from J, the junction contained 6 bases not matched to a gene. Germline V gene lookup returns CDR1 SGHNT and CDR2 YYREEE (reference sequence). CDR3 sequence (DNA): TGTGCCAGCAGCTTTTTAGCGGGAGGGCGCCCAGATACGCAGTATTTT. The encoded protein is CASSFLAGGRPDTQYF.

The rearrangement links TRBV5-1 to TRBJ1-6; D gene uncertain. This CDR3 has 15 residues. Trimming left V 0 bases short and J 5 bases short, with 9 bases between. Germline-derived CDR1 and CDR2 are SGHRS and YFSETQ. The CDR3 loop is CASSLDGRDNSPLHF. DNA for the CDR3: TGCGCCAGCAGCTTGGACGGGAGGGATAATTCACCCCTCCACTTT.

The chain has TRBV6-1 and TRBJ1-5; 7 bases are a match to TRBD1. The V gene end was trimmed by 4 bases and the J gene end by 1 base; junction bases not matched to a gene: 10. This CDR3 comprises 17 residues. In germline, CDR1 is MNHNS, CDR2 SASEGT. The DNA for the CDR3 is TGTGCCAGCAGTGTAAATTTACAGGGGCAAAGCAATCAGCCCCAGCATTTT. It yields the protein CASSVNLQGQSNQPQHF.